The rows below give T cell receptor beta chains drawn from one sample of a study of beta chain features in type 1 diabetes. Generated by immunoSEQ multiplex PCR, the TCRdb table keeps only in-frame clones and is missing some. The table has just under 150,000 clones, approximately 13% seen once. Sequencing input: central memory CD4+ T cells from blood. These receptors originate from a man between 18 and 35 years old with type 1 diabetes. Each CDR3 is given with its conserved first and last residue. Each record gives: J gene, V gene, clone size, D gene, CDR3 protein, CDR3 DNA. The D gene is left open where the match is weak. Size is omitted from some rows. Given values are once, few, many or a class for expanded clones.

J: TRBJ1-2
V: TRBV29-1
size: NA
D: NA
CDR3: CSVISGRGGYGYTF
DNA: TGCAGCGTTATAAGTGGCAGGGGCGGATATGGCTACACCTTC

J: TRBJ2-7
V: TRBV7-6
size: NA
D: TRBD1
CDR3: CASSLRATGTADEQYF
DNA: TGTGCCAGCAGCTTAAGGGCTACCGGGACAGCCGACGAGCAGTACTTC

J: TRBJ1-5
V: TRBV6-6
size: NA
D: NA
CDR3: CASSLDTSNQPQHF
DNA: TGTGCCAGCAGTTTAGACACTAGCAATCAGCCCCAGCATTTT

J: TRBJ2-4
V: TRBV4-1
size: NA
D: NA
CDR3: CASSPRLENIQYF
DNA: TGCGCCAGCAGCCCTCGGCTCGAAAACATTCAGTACTTC

J: TRBJ2-5
V: TRBV19
size: few
D: NA
CDR3: CASRAGAETQYF
DNA: TGTGCCAGTAGGGCGGGGGCAGAGACCCAGTACTTC

J: TRBJ1-6
V: TRBV7-3
size: once
D: NA
CDR3: CASSLGVDSPLHF
DNA: TGTGCCAGCAGCTTAGGGGTAGATTCACCCCTCCACTTT

J: TRBJ1-2
V: TRBV30
size: few
D: TRBD1
CDR3: CAWRPRQGNYGYTF
DNA: TGTGCCTGGAGGCCGAGACAGGGAAACTATGGCTACACCTTC

J: TRBJ2-1
V: TRBV28
size: NA
D: NA
CDR3: CASSLSGKGHEQFF
DNA: TGTGCCAGCAGTTTATCGGGGAAGGGGCATGAGCAGTTCTTC

J: TRBJ2-5
V: TRBV18
size: few
D: NA
CDR3: CASSPPPKGETQYF
DNA: TGTGCCAGCTCACCACCGCCGAAGGGGGAGACCCAGTACTTC

J: TRBJ1-1
V: TRBV19
size: NA
D: NA
CDR3: CASRAAVDTEAFF
DNA: TGTGCCAGTAGGGCGGCGGTGGACACTGAAGCTTTCTTT

J: TRBJ2-1
V: TRBV5-6
size: NA
D: NA
CDR3: CASSAGPAVEQFF
DNA: TGTGCCAGCAGCGCCGGGCCCGCCGTGGAGCAGTTCTTC

J: TRBJ1-1
V: TRBV7-9
size: NA
D: TRBD1
CDR3: CASSPRTGDTEAFF
DNA: TGTGCCAGCAGCCCTCGGACAGGAGACACTGAAGCTTTCTTT

J: TRBJ2-3
V: TRBV27
size: few
D: NA
CDR3: CASSFFGDTQYF
DNA: TGTGCCAGCAGTTTTTTTGGAGATACGCAGTATTTT

J: TRBJ2-2
V: TRBV19
size: NA
D: TRBD1
CDR3: CASRPGQGVSGELFF
DNA: TGTGCCAGTCGTCCGGGACAGGGGGTATCCGGGGAGCTGTTTTTT

J: TRBJ2-3
V: TRBV28
size: NA
D: NA
CDR3: CASSFLGNTQYF
DNA: TGTGCCAGCAGTTTCTTGGGGAATACGCAGTATTTT

J: TRBJ2-7
V: TRBV30
size: few
D: TRBD1
CDR3: CAWRPRTGTSGEQYF
DNA: TGTGCCTGGCGACCCCGGACAGGGACGAGCGGCGAGCAGTACTTC

J: TRBJ1-6
V: TRBV11-2
size: NA
D: NA
CDR3: CASSPVGSYNSPLHF
DNA: TGTGCCAGCAGCCCGGTGGGCTCCTATAATTCACCCCTCCACTTT

J: TRBJ2-2
V: TRBV10-3
size: NA
D: TRBD2
CDR3: CAITGLAGGTNTGELFF
DNA: TGTGCCATCACCGGACTAGCGGGGGGCACGAACACCGGGGAGCTGTTTTTT

J: TRBJ1-4
V: TRBV20-1
size: NA
D: NA
CDR3: CSARVGEKLFF
DNA: TGCAGTGCTAGAGTGGGGGAAAAACTGTTTTTT

J: TRBJ1-1
V: TRBV30
size: NA
D: TRBD1
CDR3: CAWSQGQNIAMNTEAFF
DNA: TGTGCCTGGAGCCAGGGACAGAATATCGCCATGAACACTGAAGCTTTCTTT

J: TRBJ2-3
V: TRBV7-9
size: NA
D: NA
CDR3: CASSPLGDTDTQYF
DNA: TGTGCCAGCAGCCCCCTCGGAGACACAGATACGCAGTATTTT

J: TRBJ2-5
V: TRBV5-1
size: few
D: NA
CDR3: CASTRSASQETQYF
DNA: TGCGCCAGCACAAGGAGCGCGAGCCAAGAGACCCAGTACTTC

J: TRBJ2-1
V: TRBV7-9
size: NA
D: NA
CDR3: CASSPSPNNEQFF
DNA: TGTGCCAGCAGCCCTAGCCCAAACAATGAGCAGTTCTTC

J: TRBJ1-1
V: TRBV6-1
size: few
D: NA
CDR3: CASSAHLSLNTEAFF
DNA: TGTGCCAGCAGTGCCCACTTGAGCTTGAACACTGAAGCTTTCTTT

J: TRBJ2-1
V: TRBV19
size: many
D: TRBD1
CDR3: CASSPQTGAYYNEQFF
DNA: TGTGCCAGTAGCCCCCAGACAGGGGCCTACTACAATGAGCAGTTCTTC

J: TRBJ1-5
V: TRBV30
size: few
D: NA
CDR3: CACSTTRGSLTQPQHF
DNA: TGTGCCTGTTCTACCACCCGGGGAAGTCTCACTCAGCCCCAGCATTTT

J: TRBJ2-1
V: TRBV6-1
size: few
D: TRBD1
CDR3: CASSEGRGRVVGADEQFF
DNA: TGTGCCAGCAGTGAAGGCAGGGGGCGCGTGGTGGGTGCCGATGAGCAGTTCTTC

J: TRBJ2-7
V: TRBV4-1
size: NA
D: TRBD1
CDR3: CASSQGDRALNEQYF
DNA: TGCGCCAGCAGCCAAGGGGACAGGGCACTGAACGAGCAGTACTTC

J: TRBJ2-1
V: TRBV5-4
size: few
D: TRBD2
CDR3: CASSLALTSGDGEQFF
DNA: TGTGCCAGCAGCTTGGCCCTAACTAGCGGGGACGGTGAGCAGTTCTTC

J: TRBJ2-7
V: TRBV7-9
size: NA
D: NA
CDR3: CASSISSGGPGGQYF
DNA: TGTGCCAGCAGCATCTCTAGTGGGGGGCCCGGAGGGCAGTACTTC